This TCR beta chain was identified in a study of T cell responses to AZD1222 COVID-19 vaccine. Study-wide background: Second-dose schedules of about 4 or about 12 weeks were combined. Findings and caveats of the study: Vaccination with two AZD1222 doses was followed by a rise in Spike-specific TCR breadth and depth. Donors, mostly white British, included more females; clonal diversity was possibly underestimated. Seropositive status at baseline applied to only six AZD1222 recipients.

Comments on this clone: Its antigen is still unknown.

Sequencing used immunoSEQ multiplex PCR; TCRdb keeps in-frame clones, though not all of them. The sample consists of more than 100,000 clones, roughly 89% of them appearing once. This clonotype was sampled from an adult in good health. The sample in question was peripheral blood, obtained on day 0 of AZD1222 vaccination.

The chain's CDR3 is CASMGSYNSPLHF. CDR3 coding DNA: TGTGCCAGCATGGGCTCCTATAATTCACCCCTCCACTTT. V and J are TRBV2 and TRBJ1-6; D remains unclear. This CDR3 spans 13 amino acids. CDR1 is SNHLY and CDR2 is FYNNEI in the germline V gene. V shed 7 bases and J shed 0 bases, with 4 bases lying between them.